This T cell receptor beta chain was sequenced in a study of control samples from healthy donors and cancer patients. CDR3 length equals 15 residues. Germline CDR1 LGHNA, CDR2 YSLEER. V gave up 0 bases and J gave up 8 bases, with 13 bases separating them. Profiling relied on immunoSEQ multiplex PCR, and the TCRdb table lists in-frame clones only, not all of them. The sample carries 130,000 to 150,000 clones, roughly 93% recorded once. The chain has TRBV4-3 and TRBJ1-4; no clear D. The specimen sequenced was blood. The sequence was collected from a man aged 18 to 30 in good health. CDR3 amino acids: CASSQDFDGAEKLFF. The DNA of the CDR3 is TGCGCCAGCAGCCAAGATTTCGACGGTGCCGAAAAACTGTTTTTT.